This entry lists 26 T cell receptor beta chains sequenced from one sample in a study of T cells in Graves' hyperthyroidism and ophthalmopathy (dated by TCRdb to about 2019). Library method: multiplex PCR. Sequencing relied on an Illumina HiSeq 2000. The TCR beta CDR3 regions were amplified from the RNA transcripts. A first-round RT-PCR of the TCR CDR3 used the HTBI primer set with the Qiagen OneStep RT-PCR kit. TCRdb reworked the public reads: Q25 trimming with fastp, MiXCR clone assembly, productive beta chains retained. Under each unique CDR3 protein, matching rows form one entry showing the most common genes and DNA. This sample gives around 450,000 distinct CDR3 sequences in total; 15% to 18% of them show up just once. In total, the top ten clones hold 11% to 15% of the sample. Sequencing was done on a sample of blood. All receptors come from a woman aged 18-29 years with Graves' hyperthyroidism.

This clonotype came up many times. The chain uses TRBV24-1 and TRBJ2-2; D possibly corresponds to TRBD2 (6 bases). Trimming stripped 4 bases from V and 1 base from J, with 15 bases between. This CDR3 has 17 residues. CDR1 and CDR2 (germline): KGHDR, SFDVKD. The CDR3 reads CATSEVLGGLNTGELFF. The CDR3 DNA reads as TGTGCCACCAGTGAAGTCCTCGGGGGATTGAACACCGGGGAGCTGTTTTTT.

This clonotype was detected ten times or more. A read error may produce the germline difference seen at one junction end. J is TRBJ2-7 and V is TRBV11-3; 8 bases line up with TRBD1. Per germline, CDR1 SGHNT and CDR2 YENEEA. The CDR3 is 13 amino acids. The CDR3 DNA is TGTGCCAGCAGTTTAGGGACAGGCTACGAGCAGTACTTC. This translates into CASSLGTGYEQYF.

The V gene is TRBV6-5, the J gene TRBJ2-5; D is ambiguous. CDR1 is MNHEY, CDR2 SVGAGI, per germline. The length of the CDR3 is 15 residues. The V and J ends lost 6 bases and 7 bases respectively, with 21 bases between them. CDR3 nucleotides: TGTGCCAGCAGCATCATCTCGACCGAGTCGGCGACCCAGTACTTC. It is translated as CASSIISTESATQYF.

The CDR3 is CSAKIGETQYF. The CDR3 DNA reads as TGCAGTGCCAAAATAGGAGAGACCCAGTACTTC. The chain is built from TRBV20-1 and TRBJ2-5; no firm D call. The germline V gene has CDR1 DFQATT and CDR2 SNEGSKA (reference sequence). There are 11 residues in the CDR3. Trimming pared 6 bases from V and 4 bases from J, leaving 9 bases between.

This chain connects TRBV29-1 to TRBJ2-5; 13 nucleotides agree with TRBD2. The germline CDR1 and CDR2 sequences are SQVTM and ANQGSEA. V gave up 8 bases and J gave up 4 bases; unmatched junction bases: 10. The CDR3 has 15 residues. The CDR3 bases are TGCAGCATCACTAGCGGGGGGGCCCGGGGAGAGACCCAGTACTTC. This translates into CSITSGGARGETQYF.

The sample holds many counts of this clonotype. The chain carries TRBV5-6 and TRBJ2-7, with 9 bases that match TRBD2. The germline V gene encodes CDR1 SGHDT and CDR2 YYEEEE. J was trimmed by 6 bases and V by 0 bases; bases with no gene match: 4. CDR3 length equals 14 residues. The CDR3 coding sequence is TGTGCCAGCAGCTTGGTAGCGGGAGTGTCCGAGCAGTACTTC. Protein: CASSLVAGVSEQYF.

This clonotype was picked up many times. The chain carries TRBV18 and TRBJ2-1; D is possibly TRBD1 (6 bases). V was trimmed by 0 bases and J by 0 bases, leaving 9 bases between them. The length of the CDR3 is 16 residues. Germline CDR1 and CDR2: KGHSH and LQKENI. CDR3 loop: CASSPPGAFSYNEQFF. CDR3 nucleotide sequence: TGTGCCAGCTCACCACCGGGGGCCTTCTCCTACAATGAGCAGTTCTTC.

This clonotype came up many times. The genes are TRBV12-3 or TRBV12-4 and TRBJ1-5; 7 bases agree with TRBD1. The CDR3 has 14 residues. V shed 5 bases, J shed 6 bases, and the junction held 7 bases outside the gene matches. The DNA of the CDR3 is TGTGCCAGCAGTGTGACAGGGTTCGGTCAGCCCCAGCATTTT. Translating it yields CASSVTGFGQPQHF.

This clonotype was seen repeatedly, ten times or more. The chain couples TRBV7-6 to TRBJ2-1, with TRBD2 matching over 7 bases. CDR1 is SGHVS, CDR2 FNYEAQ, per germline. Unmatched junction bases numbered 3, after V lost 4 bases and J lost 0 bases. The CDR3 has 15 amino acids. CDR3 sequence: CASSSASGSYNEQFF. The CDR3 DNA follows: TGTGCCAGCAGCTCTGCTAGCGGCTCCTACAATGAGCAGTTCTTC.

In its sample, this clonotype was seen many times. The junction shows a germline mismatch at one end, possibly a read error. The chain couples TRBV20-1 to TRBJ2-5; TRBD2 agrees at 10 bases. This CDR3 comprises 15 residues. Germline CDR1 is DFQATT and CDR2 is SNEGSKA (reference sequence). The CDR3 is CSARGSGRAQGTQYF. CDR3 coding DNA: TGCAGTGCTAGAGGGAGCGGGAGGGCCCAAGGGACCCAGTACTTC.

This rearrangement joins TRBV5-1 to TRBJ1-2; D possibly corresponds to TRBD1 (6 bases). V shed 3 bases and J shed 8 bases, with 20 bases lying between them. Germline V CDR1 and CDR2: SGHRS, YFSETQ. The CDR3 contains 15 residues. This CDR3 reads CASSSKPRGLGGYTF. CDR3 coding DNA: TGCGCCAGCAGCTCCAAACCCAGGGGATTAGGCGGCTACACCTTC.

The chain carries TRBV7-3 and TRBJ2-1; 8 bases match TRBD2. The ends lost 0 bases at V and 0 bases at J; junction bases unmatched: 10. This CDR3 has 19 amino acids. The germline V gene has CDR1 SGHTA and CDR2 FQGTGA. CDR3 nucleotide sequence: TGTGCCAGCAGCTTAACCGGGGGGGGGCTCTCCAGCTCCTACAATGAGCAGTTCTTC. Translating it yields CASSLTGGGLSSSYNEQFF.

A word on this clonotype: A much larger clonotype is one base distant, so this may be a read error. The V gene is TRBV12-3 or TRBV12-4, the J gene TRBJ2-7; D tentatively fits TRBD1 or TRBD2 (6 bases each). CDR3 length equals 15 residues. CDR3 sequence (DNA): TGTGCCGGCAGTCCCCGGGGGCGGATCCTCTACGAGCAGTACTTC. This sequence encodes CAGSPRGRILYEQYF.

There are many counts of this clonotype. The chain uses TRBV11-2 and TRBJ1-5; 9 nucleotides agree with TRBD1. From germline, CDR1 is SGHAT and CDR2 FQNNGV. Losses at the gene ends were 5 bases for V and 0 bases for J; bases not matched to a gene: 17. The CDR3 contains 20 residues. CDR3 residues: CASSPGPLGQGRDSNQPQHF. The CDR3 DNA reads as TGTGCCAGCAGCCCCGGCCCCCTAGGACAGGGGAGGGATAGCAATCAGCCCCAGCATTTT.

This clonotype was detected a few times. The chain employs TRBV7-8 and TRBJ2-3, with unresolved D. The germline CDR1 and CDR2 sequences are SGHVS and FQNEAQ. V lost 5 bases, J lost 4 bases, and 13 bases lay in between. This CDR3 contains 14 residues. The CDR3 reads CASSKNPRADTQYF. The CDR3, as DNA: TGTGCCAGCAGCAAGAACCCCCGGGCAGATACGCAGTATTTT.

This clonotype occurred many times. DNA of the CDR3: TGTGCCAGCTCTGTGACTAGCGGGAGGTCCAATGAGCAGTTCTTC. Translation gives CASSVTSGRSNEQFF. The chain recombines TRBV18 with TRBJ2-1; 13 positions agree with TRBD2. The CDR3 consists of 15 residues. CDR1 KGHSH and CDR2 LQKENI come from the germline V gene. The V gene end was trimmed by 6 bases and the J gene end by 6 bases; junction bases not matched to a gene: 5. The entire variable domain, with the rest obtained from reference TRBV18 and TRBJ2-1, is as follows: NAGVMQNPRHLVRRRGQEARLRCSPMKGHSHVYWYRQLPEEGLKFMVYLQKENIIDESGMPKERFSAEFPKEGPSILRIQQVVRGDSAAYFCASSVTSGRSNEQFFGPGTRLTVL.

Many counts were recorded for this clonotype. CDR3 sequence (DNA): TGCAGTGCTCTTTCCCGGGGGGCTAGCTCCTACAATGAGCAGTTCTTC. This gives the protein CSALSRGASSYNEQFF. The J gene is TRBJ2-1, the V gene TRBV20-1; the D gene is possibly TRBD2 (7 bases). Germline CDR1 is DFQATT and CDR2 is SNEGSKA (reference sequence). Trimming removed 5 bases at V and 0 bases at J, with 17 bases between. The CDR3 has 16 amino acids.

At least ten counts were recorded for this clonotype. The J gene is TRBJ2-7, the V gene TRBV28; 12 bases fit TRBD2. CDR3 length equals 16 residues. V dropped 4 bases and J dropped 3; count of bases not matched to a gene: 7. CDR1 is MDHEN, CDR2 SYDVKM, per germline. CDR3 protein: CASSYDRTSGNYEQYF. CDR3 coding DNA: TGTGCCAGCAGTTACGATAGGACTAGCGGGAACTACGAGCAGTACTTC. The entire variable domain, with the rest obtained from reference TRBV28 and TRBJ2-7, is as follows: DVKVTQSSRYLVKRTGEKVFLECVQDMDHENMFWYRQDPGLGLRLIYFSYDVKMKEKGDIPEGYSVSREKKERFSLILESASTNQTSMYLCASSYDRTSGNYEQYFGPGTRLTVT.

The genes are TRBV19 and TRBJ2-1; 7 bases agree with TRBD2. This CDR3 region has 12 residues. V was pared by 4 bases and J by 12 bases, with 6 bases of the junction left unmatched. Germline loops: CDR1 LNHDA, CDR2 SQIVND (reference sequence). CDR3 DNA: TGTGCCAGTAGTACCCGGGGAGGGACGCAGTTCTTC. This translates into CASSTRGGTQFF.

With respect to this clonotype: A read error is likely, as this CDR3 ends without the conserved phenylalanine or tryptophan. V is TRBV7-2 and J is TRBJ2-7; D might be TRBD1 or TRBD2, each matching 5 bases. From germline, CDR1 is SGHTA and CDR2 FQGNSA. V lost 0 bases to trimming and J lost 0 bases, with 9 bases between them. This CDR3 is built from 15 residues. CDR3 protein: CASSLADGGSYEQYS. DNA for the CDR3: TGTGCCAGCAGCTTAGCGGATGGGGGCTCCTACGAGCAGTACTCC.

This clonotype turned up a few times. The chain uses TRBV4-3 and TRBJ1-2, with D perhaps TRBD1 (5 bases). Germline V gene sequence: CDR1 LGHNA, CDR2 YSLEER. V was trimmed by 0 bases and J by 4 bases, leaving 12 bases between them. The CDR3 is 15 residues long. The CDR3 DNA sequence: TGCGCCAGCAGCCAAGATTGGGGGGAGAGCTATGGCTACACCTTC. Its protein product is CASSQDWGESYGYTF.

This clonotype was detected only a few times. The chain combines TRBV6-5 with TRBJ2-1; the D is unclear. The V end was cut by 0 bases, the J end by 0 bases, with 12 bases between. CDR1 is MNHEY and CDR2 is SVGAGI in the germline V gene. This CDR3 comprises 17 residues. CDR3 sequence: CASSYSAIGRSYNEQFF. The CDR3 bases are TGTGCCAGCAGTTACTCGGCTATAGGACGCTCCTACAATGAGCAGTTCTTC.

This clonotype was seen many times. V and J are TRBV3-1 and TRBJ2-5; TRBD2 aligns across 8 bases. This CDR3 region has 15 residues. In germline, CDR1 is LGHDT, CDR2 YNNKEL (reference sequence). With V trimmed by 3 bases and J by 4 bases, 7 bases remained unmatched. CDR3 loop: CASSQNILAGETQYF. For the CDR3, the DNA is TGTGCCAGCAGCCAGAATATCCTAGCGGGAGAGACCCAGTACTTC.

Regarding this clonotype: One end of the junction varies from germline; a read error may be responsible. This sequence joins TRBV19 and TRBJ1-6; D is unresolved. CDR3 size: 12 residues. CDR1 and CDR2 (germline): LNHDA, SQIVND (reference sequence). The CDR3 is CASSVPGSPRHF. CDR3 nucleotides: TGTGCCAGTAGTGTCCCGGGGTCACCCCGCCACTTC. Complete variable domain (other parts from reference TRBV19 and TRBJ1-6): DGGITQSPKYLFRKEGQNVTLSCEQNLNHDAMYWYRQDPGQGLRLIYYSQIVNDFQKGDIAEGYSVSREKKESFPLTVTSAQKNPTAFYLCASSVPGSPRHFGNGTRLTVT.

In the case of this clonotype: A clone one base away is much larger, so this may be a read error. The DNA of the CDR3 is TGCGGTGCTCAGGACAGCATCAATCAGCCCCAGCATTTT. Amino acids: CGAQDSINQPQHF. The V gene is TRBV20-1, the J gene TRBJ1-5, with D possibly TRBD1 on 6 matching bases. The CDR3 covers 13 residues. Germline V CDR1 and CDR2: DFQATT, SNEGSKA (reference sequence).

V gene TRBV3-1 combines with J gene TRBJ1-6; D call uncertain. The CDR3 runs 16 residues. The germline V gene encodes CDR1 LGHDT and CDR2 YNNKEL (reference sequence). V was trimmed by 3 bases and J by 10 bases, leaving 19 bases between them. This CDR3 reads CASSQHSTGIGSPLHF. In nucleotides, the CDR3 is TGTGCCAGCAGCCAGCATTCGACTGGGATAGGATCACCCCTCCACTTT. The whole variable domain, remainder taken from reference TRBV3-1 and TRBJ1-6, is DTAVSQTPKYLVTQMGNDKSIKCEQNLGHDTMYWYKQDSKKFLKIMFSYNNKELIINETVPNRFSPKSPDKAHLNLHINSLELGDSAVYFCASSQHSTGIGSPLHFGNGTRLTVT.